Listed below are T cell receptor beta chains from one sample, sequenced in a study of early T cells in non-severe SARS-CoV-2 infection. Via MiXCR, TCRdb re-called the 5' RACE reads, giving one row per CDR3 protein. The sample contains 75,000 to 100,000 distinct CDR3 sequences, roughly 17% of which appear only once. Material: whole blood. The source of these receptors is an adult who was a healthcare worker with PCR-confirmed SARS-CoV-2 infection or an uninfected control (not recorded which). Each CDR3 is given with its conserved first and last residue. The D gene is left open where the match is weak. Expanded clones are given a class, and other clones once, few, many or no size at all.

j_call | v_call | d_call | clone_size | cdr3_length | cdr3_nt | cdr3_aa
TRBJ2-7 | TRBV11-2 | . | few | 11 | TGTGCCAGCAGCTTAGCATGGGAGCAGTACTTC | CASSLAWEQYF
TRBJ2-7 | TRBV12-3/TRBV12-4 | TRBD1 | few | 14 | TGTGCCAGCAGTTCGGACAGGGCCGACTACGAGCAGTACTTC | CASSSDRADYEQYF
TRBJ2-3 | TRBV29-1 | . | few | 12 | TGCAGCGTTGTGGGGACCTCAGATACGCAGTATTTT | CSVVGTSDTQYF
TRBJ1-6 | TRBV5-1 | . | few | 14 | TGCGCCAGCAGCTTGGATGGGGCGGATTCACCCCTCCACTTT | CASSLDGADSPLHF
TRBJ1-1 | TRBV20-1 | TRBD1 | few | 14 | TGCGGCGCGAGACAGGGTCACCGGAACACTGAAGCTTTCTTT | CGARQGHRNTEAFF
TRBJ2-7 | TRBV27 | . | many | 14 | TGTGCCAGCAGTTATGCGAGCGGGCCCTACGAGCAGTACTTC | CASSYASGPYEQYF
TRBJ2-1 | TRBV18 | . | . | 11 | TGTGCCAGCTCACCTTCCAATGAGCAGTTCTTC | CASSPSNEQFF
TRBJ1-4 | TRBV27 | . | . | 14 | TGTGCCAGCAGCAGCGGGACACGAAATGAAAAACTGTTTTTT | CASSSGTRNEKLFF
TRBJ1-4 | TRBV4-3 | TRBD1 | many | 18 | TGCGCCAGCAGCCCTGGATGGACAGGGTTCGCAACTAATGAAAAACTGTTTTTT | CASSPGWTGFATNEKLFF
TRBJ2-2 | TRBV6-5 | TRBD2 | few | 15 | TGTGCCAGCAGTACGGGGGGACTGAACACCGGGGAGCTGTTTTTT | CASSTGGLNTGELFF
TRBJ2-1 | TRBV27 | . | . | 13 | TGTGCCAGCAGTTTGGGGGCCATTAATGAGCAGTTCTTC | CASSLGAINEQFF
TRBJ2-2 | TRBV9 | TRBD2 | . | 15 | TGTGCCAGCAGCGCTGGACTAGCAAGGACCGGGGAGCTGTTTTTT | CASSAGLARTGELFF
TRBJ1-2 | TRBV29-1 | TRBD1 | . | 13 | TGCAGCGTCGGGACAGACCTTAACTATGGCTACACCTTC | CSVGTDLNYGYTF
TRBJ2-5 | TRBV6-2/TRBV6-3 | TRBD2 | . | 16 | TGTGCCAGCAGTTATGGTATGGGACTAGACGTGGAGACCCAGTACTTC | CASSYGMGLDVETQYF
TRBJ2-1 | TRBV28 | . | . | 20 | TGTGCCAGCAGCGGCGGACAGGGGGTGACTAGCGGAAGCTCCTACAATGAGCAGTTCTTC | CASSGGQGVTSGSSYNEQFF
TRBJ2-1 | TRBV4-3 | . | . | 15 | TGCGCCAGCAGCCAGTCGATCAGGTCAGTCGATGAGCAGTTCTTC | CASSQSIRSVDEQFF
TRBJ2-7 | TRBV10-3 | . | few | 14 | TGTGCCATCAGTGAGAGGAACAAAAGGAACGAGCAGTACTTC | CAISERNKRNEQYF
TRBJ2-7 | TRBV11-2 | TRBD1 | . | 15 | TGTGCCAGCAGCCGGCCGGGACAGGGGGACTACGAGCAGTACTTC | CASSRPGQGDYEQYF
TRBJ2-5 | TRBV11-2 | . | . | 14 | TGTGCCAGCACCCCGGGCAGTCCTCAAGAGACCCAGTACTTC | CASTPGSPQETQYF